This T cell receptor beta chain originates from a study of response to subunit inactivated influenza vaccine. MiXCR, run by TCRdb on the RT-PCR reads, gives a single entry per CDR3 protein. The sample comprises more than 250,000 distinct CDR3 sequences, less than 25% of which are singletons, and roughly a tenth rests with the top ten. This material consisted of PBMCs from blood, taken roughly 20 months after vaccination. This TCR was recovered from a man between 50 and 75 years old who received an inactivated influenza vaccine.

In DNA form, the CDR3 reads TGTGCCAGCAGCTTAACTGAGTCGGGGACTAGCGGGGTTCTGTTCTTC. Protein: CASSLTESGTSGVLFF. The V call is TRBV7-3, the J call TRBJ2-1; the match to TRBD2 covers 13 bases. The CDR3 loop spans 16 amino acids. With 0 bases clipped from V and 15 bases from J, the junction kept 11 bases outside the gene matches. The germline V gene has CDR1 SGHTA and CDR2 FQGTGA. The whole variable domain, remainder taken from reference TRBV7-3 and TRBJ2-1, is GAGVSQTPSNKVTEKGKYVELRCDPISGHTALYWYRQSLGQGPEFLIYFQGTGAADDSGLPNDRFFAVRPEGSVSTLKIQRTERGDSAVYLCASSLTESGTSGVLFFGPGTRLTVL.